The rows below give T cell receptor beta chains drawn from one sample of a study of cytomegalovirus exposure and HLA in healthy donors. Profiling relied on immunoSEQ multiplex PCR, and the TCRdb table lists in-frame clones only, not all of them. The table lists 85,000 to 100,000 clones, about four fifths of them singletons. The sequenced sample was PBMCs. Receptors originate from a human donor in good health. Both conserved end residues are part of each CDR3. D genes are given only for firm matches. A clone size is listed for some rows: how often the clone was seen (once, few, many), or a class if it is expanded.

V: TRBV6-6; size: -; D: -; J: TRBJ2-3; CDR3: CASSYMRQVDGDTQYF; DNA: TGTGCCAGCAGTTATATGAGACAGGTTGATGGAGATACGCAGTATTTT
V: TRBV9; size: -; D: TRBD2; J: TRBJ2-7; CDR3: CASSVSPGGTSVAYEQYF; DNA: TGTGCCAGCAGCGTATCCCCGGGGGGGACTAGCGTAGCCTACGAGCAGTACTTC
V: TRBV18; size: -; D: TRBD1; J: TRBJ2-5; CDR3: CASSPLKGALPGQETQYF; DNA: TGTGCCAGCTCACCATTGAAGGGGGCGCTTCCCGGCCAAGAGACCCAGTACTTC
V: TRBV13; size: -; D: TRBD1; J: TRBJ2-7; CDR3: CASSGIQGVTYEQYF; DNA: TGTGCCAGCAGCGGGATACAGGGGGTGACCTACGAGCAGTACTTC
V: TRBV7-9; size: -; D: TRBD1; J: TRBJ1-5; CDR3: CASSSTQGAAQPQHF; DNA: TGTGCCAGCAGCTCAACACAGGGGGCGGCTCAGCCCCAGCATTTT
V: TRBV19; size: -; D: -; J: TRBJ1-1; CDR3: CASSITGEGAEAFF; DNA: TGTGCCAGTAGTATCACGGGTGAAGGCGCTGAAGCTTTCTTT
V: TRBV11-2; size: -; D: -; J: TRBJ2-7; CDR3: CASSLLTTWQTYEQYF; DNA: TGTGCCAGCAGCTTACTCACCACCTGGCAGACCTACGAGCAGTACTTC
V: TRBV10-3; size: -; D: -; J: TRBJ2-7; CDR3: CAISESNGGKSSYEQYF; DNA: TGTGCCATCAGTGAGTCGAACGGCGGGAAGAGCTCCTACGAGCAGTACTTC
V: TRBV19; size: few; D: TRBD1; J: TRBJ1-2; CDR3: CASRTQGYYGYTF; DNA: TGTGCCAGTAGGACACAGGGGTACTATGGCTACACCTTC
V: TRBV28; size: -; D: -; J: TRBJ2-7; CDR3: CASSLYGREQYF; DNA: TGTGCCAGCAGTTTATATGGCCGCGAGCAGTACTTC
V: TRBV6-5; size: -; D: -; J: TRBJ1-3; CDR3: CASTGGGFGNTIYF; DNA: TGTGCCAGCACCGGCGGGGGGTTCGGAAACACCATATATTTT
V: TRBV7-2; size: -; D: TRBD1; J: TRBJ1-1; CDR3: CASSKAHRGVGDTEAFF; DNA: TGTGCCAGCAGCAAAGCCCACAGGGGGGTGGGAGACACTGAAGCTTTCTTT
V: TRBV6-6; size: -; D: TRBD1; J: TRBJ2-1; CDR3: CASRAGTGYNEQFF; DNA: TGTGCCAGCAGGGCCGGGACAGGGTACAATGAGCAGTTCTTC
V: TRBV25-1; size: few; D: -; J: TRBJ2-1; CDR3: CASSRSGEKQFF; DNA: TGTGCCAGCAGTAGATCAGGGGAGAAGCAGTTCTTC
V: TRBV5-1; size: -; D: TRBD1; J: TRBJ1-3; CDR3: CASSLGQGAPGNTIYF; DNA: TGCGCCAGCAGCTTGGGGCAGGGGGCCCCTGGAAACACCATATATTTT
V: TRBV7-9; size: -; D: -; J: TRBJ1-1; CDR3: CASSPTTMNTEAFF; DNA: TGTGCCAGCAGCCCTACAACTATGAACACTGAAGCTTTCTTT
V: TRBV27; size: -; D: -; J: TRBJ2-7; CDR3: CASSSPAAYEQYF; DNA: TGTGCCAGCAGTTCCCCGGCGGCCTACGAGCAGTACTTC
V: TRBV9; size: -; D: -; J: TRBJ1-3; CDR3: CASSVDSSGNTIYF; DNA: TGTGCCAGCAGCGTTGACAGCTCTGGAAACACCATATATTTT
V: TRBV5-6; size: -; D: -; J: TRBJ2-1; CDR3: CASSLGRGTYNEQFF; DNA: TGTGCCAGCAGCTTGGGGCGGGGAACCTACAATGAGCAGTTCTTC
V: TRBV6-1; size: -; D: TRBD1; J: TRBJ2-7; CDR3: CASRADREPNYEQYF; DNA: TGTGCCAGCAGAGCGGACAGGGAACCAAACTACGAGCAGTACTTC
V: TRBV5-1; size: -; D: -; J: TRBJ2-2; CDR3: CASQLNTGELFF; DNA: TGCGCCAGCCAATTGAACACCGGGGAGCTGTTTTTT
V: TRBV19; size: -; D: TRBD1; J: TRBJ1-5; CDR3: CASTLGQGGWQPQHF; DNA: TGTGCCAGTACTCTAGGACAGGGAGGATGGCAGCCCCAGCATTTT
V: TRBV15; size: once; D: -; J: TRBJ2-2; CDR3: CATSSRLNTGELFF; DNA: TGTGCCACCAGCTCCCGACTTAACACCGGGGAGCTGTTTTTT
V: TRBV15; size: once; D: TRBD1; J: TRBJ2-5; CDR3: CATSRTTGGWTQYF; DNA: TGTGCCACCAGCAGAACTACAGGGGGATGGACCCAGTACTTC
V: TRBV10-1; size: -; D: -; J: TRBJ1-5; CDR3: CASSESGAGQPQHF; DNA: TGCGCCAGCAGTGAGTCAGGGGCCGGTCAGCCCCAGCATTTT
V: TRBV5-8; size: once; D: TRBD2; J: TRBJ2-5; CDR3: CASSLGLAGARLYQETQYF; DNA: TGTGCCAGCAGCCTCGGACTAGCGGGGGCTCGACTGTACCAAGAGACCCAGTACTTC
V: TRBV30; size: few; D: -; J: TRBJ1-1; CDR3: CASSGSGFTEAFF; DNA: TGTGCCTCTTCGGGGTCGGGTTTCACTGAAGCTTTCTTT
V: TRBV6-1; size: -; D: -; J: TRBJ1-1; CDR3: CASSGGLMNTEAFF; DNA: TGTGCCAGCAGCGGCGGACTCATGAACACTGAAGCTTTCTTT
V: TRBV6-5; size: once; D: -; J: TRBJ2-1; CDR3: CASSSPGRAHNEQFF; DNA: TGTGCCAGCAGCTCCCCAGGCAGGGCCCACAATGAGCAGTTCTTC